This is a list of T cell receptor beta chains from one sample in a study of a mutant IDH1 vaccine in newly diagnosed glioma. The assay was immunoSEQ multiplex PCR, and TCRdb's table has in-frame clones only and misses some. Of about 54,000 clones listed, about four fifths are singletons. The sequencing here drew on PBMCs, taken from a glioma patient treated with radiotherapy, temozolomide or both. The receptor source for this set is a man between 18 and 29 years old with glioma. CDR3s include the opening cysteine and the closing phenylalanine or tryptophan. Fields, in order: clone size, D gene, V gene, J gene, CDR3 length, CDR3 protein, CDR3 DNA. A D gene is named only where the DNA matches it firmly. Size tells how often a clone was seen (once, few, many) or the class of an expanded clone, and some rows leave it out.

size: NA; D: NA; V: TRBV14; J: TRBJ2-7; length: 12; CDR3: CASSHVYHEQYF; DNA: TGTGCCAGCAGCCACGTATACCACGAGCAGTACTTC
size: NA; D: TRBD2; V: TRBV7-2; J: TRBJ2-5; length: 17; CDR3: CASSSRGLAETQETQYF; DNA: TGTGCCAGCAGCTCAAGAGGACTAGCGGAGACCCAAGAGACCCAGTACTTC
size: NA; D: NA; V: TRBV27; J: TRBJ1-6; length: 15; CDR3: CASSPRTVYNSPLHF; DNA: TGTGCCAGCAGTCCCCGGACAGTATATAATTCACCCCTCCACTTT
size: once; D: NA; V: TRBV18; J: TRBJ1-4; length: 14; CDR3: CASSQPKGRTKLFF; DNA: TGTGCCAGCTCCCAGCCCAAGGGACGGACAAAACTGTTTTTT
size: NA; D: NA; V: TRBV7-2; J: TRBJ1-1; length: 14; CDR3: CASSSQKARTEAFF; DNA: TGTGCCAGCAGCTCTCAAAAGGCCAGAACCGAAGCTTTCTTT
size: NA; D: NA; V: TRBV29-1; J: TRBJ1-5; length: 13; CDR3: CSVGDGWNQPQHF; DNA: TGCAGCGTCGGGGACGGATGGAATCAGCCCCAGCATTTT
size: NA; D: NA; V: TRBV5-1; J: TRBJ1-4; length: 15; CDR3: CASSDSQGRGEKLFF; DNA: TGCGCCAGCAGCGATTCTCAGGGGAGGGGGGAAAAACTGTTTTTT
size: NA; D: NA; V: TRBV2; J: TRBJ1-1; length: 14; CDR3: CASTSGASNTEAFF; DNA: TGTGCCAGCACCTCAGGGGCCTCGAACACTGAAGCTTTCTTT
size: NA; D: NA; V: TRBV7-9; J: TRBJ1-3; length: 15; CDR3: CASSATGSSGNTIYF; DNA: TGTGCCAGCAGCGCCACAGGAAGCTCTGGAAACACCATATATTTT
size: NA; D: TRBD1; V: TRBV18; J: TRBJ1-4; length: 13; CDR3: CASSLGQEEKLFF; DNA: TGTGCCAGCTCACTCGGACAGGAGGAAAAACTGTTTTTT
size: few; D: NA; V: TRBV5-6; J: TRBJ1-1; length: 14; CDR3: CASSLGQQNTEAFF; DNA: TGTGCCAGCAGCTTGGGACAGCAGAACACTGAAGCTTTCTTT